One sample yielded the 13 T cell receptor beta chains listed below, sequenced in a study of cytomegalovirus exposure and HLA in healthy donors. It was with 60 Vbeta and 13 Jbeta primers that the PCR ran. This table comes from immunoSEQ multiplex PCR, and its TCRdb copy is limited to in-frame clones, with some not included. The data contain approximately 100,000 clones, approximately 71% of them singletons. The specimen was PBMCs. The receptors were gathered from a man aged 40-49 years in good health and CMV-seronegative.

The CDR3 loop is CASSLQGTNTGELFF. In DNA form, the CDR3 reads TGTGCCAGCAGTTTACAGGGGACGAACACCGGGGAGCTGTTTTTT. The rearrangement links TRBV6-6 to TRBJ2-2; 7 bases agree with TRBD1. The CDR3 consists of 15 residues. Germline-derived CDR1 and CDR2 are MNHNY and SVGAGI (reference sequence). Trimming removed 4 bases from V and 0 bases from J; junction bases left unmatched: 2.

The genes are TRBV7-6 and TRBJ1-1; D not resolved. Germline CDR1 reads SGHVS; CDR2 reads FNYEAQ. The CDR3 runs 14 residues. Trimming took off 1 base at V and 1 base at J, with 7 bases between the two ends. Written as DNA, the CDR3 is TGTGCCAGCAGCTTAGGCACAGAGAACACTGAAGCTTTCTTT. Translation gives CASSLGTENTEAFF.

This clone showed up just once. The chain carries TRBV27 and TRBJ1-6, with a possible D match to TRBD1 (5 bases). With 6 bases removed from V and 6 bases from J, the gap between germline ends came to 15 bases. The germline CDR1 and CDR2 sequences are MNHEY and SMNVEV (reference sequence). The CDR3 covers 15 residues. DNA of the CDR3: TGTGCCAGCAGCGCTACAACAGGTCTTAATTCACCCCTCCACTTT. As protein: CASSATTGLNSPLHF.

The rearrangement uses TRBV7-3 and TRBJ2-3, with TRBD2 matching over 8 bases. The V segment lost 4 bases and the J segment 4 bases; nucleotides outside the gene matches: 7. The CDR3 is 15 amino acids. Germline loops: CDR1 SGHTA, CDR2 FQGTGA. CDR3 DNA: TGTGCCAGCAGCTCGGGACTAGGTGTGGCAGATACGCAGTATTTT. Amino acids: CASSSGLGVADTQYF.

Details on this clone: One end of the junction fails to match germline, which may point to a read error. The V gene is TRBV5-1, the J gene TRBJ1-1; D might be TRBD1 (6 bases). Germline V gene data show CDR1 as SGHRS and CDR2 as YFSETQ. The CDR3 consists of 15 residues. This chain's CDR3 is CASSPPGDKNAEAFF. The CDR3 coding sequence is TGCGCCAGCAGCCCGCCCGGGGACAAGAACGCTGAAGCTTTCTTT.

This chain connects TRBV5-1 to TRBJ1-2; 7 nucleotides align to TRBD1. Trimming cost V 8 bases and J 5 bases; bases outside gene matches: 12. The length of the CDR3 is 14 residues. CDR1 is SGHRS and CDR2 is YFSETQ in the germline V gene. The CDR3 bases are TGCGCCAGTTCACTACACAGGGGTCGGTATGGCTACACCTTC. It specifies CASSLHRGRYGYTF.

This clone showed up just a few times. V is TRBV18 and J is TRBJ2-2, with no clear D. V was clipped by 1 base and J by 4 bases, with 7 bases between them. The V gene's germline CDR1 is KGHSH and CDR2 LQKENI. The CDR3 length is 14 residues. DNA for the CDR3: TGTGCCAGCTCACCACTATCCAGCACCGGGGAGCTGTTTTTT. This codes for CASSPLSSTGELFF.

This sequence joins TRBV7-9 and TRBJ1-4; 11 nucleotides agree with TRBD1. Germline CDR1 and CDR2: SEHNR and FQNEAQ (reference sequence). The CDR3 contains 15 residues. V shed 5 bases, J shed 7 bases, and the junction held 6 bases outside the gene matches. The CDR3 protein is CASSTGQGVGEKLFF. In DNA, the CDR3 is TGTGCCAGCAGCACGGGACAGGGGGTCGGTGAAAAACTGTTTTTT.

The rearrangement links TRBV4-3 to TRBJ1-2; 8 bases align to TRBD1. The germline V gene has CDR1 LGHNA and CDR2 YSLEER. The CDR3 has 15 amino acids. With 0 bases clipped from V and 4 bases from J, the junction kept 4 bases outside the gene matches. The CDR3 here is CASSQDGTGIYGYTF. CDR3 bases: TGCGCCAGCAGCCAAGATGGGACAGGTATCTATGGCTACACCTTC.

This clone came up once. V usage is TRBV4-3 and J usage is TRBJ2-7, with 11 bases identical to TRBD1. Per the germline V gene, CDR1 is LGHNA and CDR2 is YSLEER. This CDR3 contains 16 residues. V dropped 1 base and J dropped 4; count of bases not matched to a gene: 6. Here the CDR3 DNA reads TGCGCCAGCAGCCAAGGTGGACAGGGGGCGCGGTACGAGCAGTACTTC. It codes for CASSQGGQGARYEQYF.

The chain joins TRBV7-3 to TRBJ2-1; the match to TRBD2 covers 10 bases. This CDR3 spans 15 amino acids. The ends lost 5 bases at V and 2 bases at J; junction bases unmatched: 3. Germline CDR1 reads SGHTA; CDR2 reads FQGTGA. This CDR3 is CASSPLAGAYNEQFF. CDR3 nucleotide sequence: TGTGCCAGCAGCCCCCTAGCGGGGGCCTACAATGAGCAGTTCTTC.

The J gene is TRBJ2-5, the V gene TRBV10-3, with 7 bases identical to TRBD2. Germline V gene data show CDR1 as ENHRY and CDR2 as SYGVKD. V gave up 7 bases and J gave up 4 bases; unmatched junction bases: 9. The CDR3 loop spans 14 amino acids. The CDR3 region is CAIKSGDGGETQYF. In DNA, the CDR3 is TGTGCCATCAAGAGCGGGGACGGCGGAGAGACCCAGTACTTC.

This clone is a singleton in its sample. V gene TRBV28 combines with J gene TRBJ2-5; TRBD1 agrees at 7 bases. The CDR3 covers 14 residues. Trimming at V came to 7 bases and at J to 9 bases, leaving 14 bases not matched to a gene. The germline gives CDR1 MDHEN, CDR2 SYDVKM. The CDR3 spells CASTTRQAQGAQYF. The DNA of the CDR3 is TGTGCCAGCACTACCCGGCAGGCCCAGGGGGCCCAGTACTTC.